The entry below describes one T cell receptor (beta chain). Its antigen is unknown. No quality values exist for individual bases; no much larger clone is one base distant. The cohort consisted of some 730 healthy bone marrow donors. At the time of sampling, every cohort member was nominally healthy, though immune exposures that went unrecorded were likely present. The donor was CMV seropositive and belonged to the group of some 290 seropositive cohort members. A peripheral blood sample was provided by each donor, and peripheral blood mononuclear cells were used for TCR beta sequencing. The Qiagen DNeasy Blood Extraction Kit was used to extract genomic DNA from the blood cell samples. The data originate from a study of cytomegalovirus exposure and HLA in healthy donors (dated by TCRdb to 2016 to 2017). About the study as a whole: In an earlier analysis of under 600 of the donors, 276 Gb of sequence data and approximately 100 million unique TCR beta sequences from about 180 million T cells were reported. Approximately 330 gigabases of sequencing data and tens of millions of unique TCR sequences made up an early release that covered under 750 HLA-typed donors. Among the roughly 400 genotyped donors, 81% belonged to the genetic ancestry cluster associated with self-reported Caucasian donors. The study aimed to test whether cataloging public T cell receptors could reveal signatures of past pathogen exposure. Using immunosequencing, the study profiled T cell repertoires from about 650 subjects and related those repertoires to cytomegalovirus serostatus. Along with the roughly 670-subject first cohort, a separate validation cohort of some 130 different subjects was used. To predict cytomegalovirus infection status, the study combined high-throughput TCR immunosequencing, statistical association of individual TCRs with disease status, and machine learning. In a later analysis, previously published TCR beta repertoires from roughly 710 donors were re-analyzed and high-resolution HLA genotyping was added so that TCR occurrence patterns could be studied. Rather than drawing on any new phenotypic data, the later analysis identified candidate immune exposures from TCR beta sequences and the way those sequences occurred across donors. An earlier analysis of more than 450 of the donors used high-throughput TCR beta sequencing to judge whether each TCR beta V gene segment behaved as functional or pseudogenic. Alongside the repertoire data, information on donor age, sex, ethnicity and CMV serostatus was compiled. A later genetic analysis took genome-wide SNP genotypes for 398 of the 666 donors and used that subset as a discovery cohort. All discovery cohort repertoires had been generated on a single sequencing platform. HLA typing included class I and class II loci at four-digit resolution. The number of donors typed differed by locus, with about 620-630 for A, B, C, DRB1 and DQB1, roughly 520 for DQA1, under 610 for DPA1, and around 450 for DPB1. Because of strong linkage in the cohort, five DR-DQ haplotypes were treated as single units for association and clustering. Across around 400 genotyped donors of the cohort, an average of approximately 220,000 unique TCR beta nucleotide sequences per donor were sequenced, and around 19% of those sequences were non-productive. Results and caveats for the whole study, not just this receptor: In this cohort, only TCR beta chains were sequenced, and detectable features were limited by the absence of alpha or paired-chain data. Because counts were too low, about 18 rarely observed V segments, including chromosome 9 orphons, were left out of the earlier analysis of 587 of the donors. The classifier was reported to diagnose cytomegalovirus status with high specificity and sensitivity in both the original and validation cohorts. According to a later analysis, most CMV-associated TCR beta chains appeared to be HLA-restricted, and the HLA associations seemed to be driven largely by CMV exposure. A later genetic analysis associated a missense DCLRE1C variant with V-gene and J-gene trimming of TCR beta chains, and an independent cohort replicated the association. In vitro tests confirmed that a few of the cytomegalovirus-associated TCR beta chains recognize cytomegalovirus antigens. A further reported finding was that TCR beta sequences accurately predicted the HLA-A and HLA-B alleles for most subjects in the first cohort. Correlated functional status among segregating V segments might reflect linkage disequilibrium, but an unknown experimental factor could not be ruled out. Most TCR sequences were seen in very few donors, while some public TCRs were found in many individuals. The authors suggested that the approach could potentially be generalized to other disease states and immunological phenotypes. According to a later analysis, parvovirus B19, influenza, CMV and Epstein-Barr virus appeared linked to several top co-occurrence clusters. Immune exposure information for the cohort was limited to CMV serostatus. In a later analysis, 16,951 TCR beta sequences were associated with specific HLA alleles at a false discovery rate of 0.05. According to a later genetic analysis, donors in an Asian-associated ancestry cluster had fewer N-insertions in productive TCRs than the approximately 690-donor mean. In the study, about 150 TCR beta chains were listed as associated with cytomegalovirus. Presence/absence analyses assumed roughly uniform sequencing depth across donors, an assumption that may not hold. Broadly in line with IMGT annotations, most TCR beta V segments showed up in productive rearrangements about 87% or about 30% of the time in an earlier analysis of some 590 of the donors. Assigning TCR associations to individual alleles was difficult when HLA alleles, especially DR and DQ, strongly co-occurred. In a later analysis, TCR association rates were found to vary across HLA loci, with the most associated TCRs seen for DRB1 alleles and the fewest for HLA-C alleles. A group of highly shared sequence variants was considered likely to be a technical artifact of the sequencing pipeline. Compared with equally common non-associated chains, HLA-associated TCR beta chains in a later analysis were more clonally expanded and had lower generation probabilities. Because HLA typing was missing for some donors at each locus, association tests included only the typed subset.

The library was obtained by the immunoSEQ multiplex PCR assay. For the multiplex PCR, a mixture combining 60 forward primers for TCR Vbeta segments and 13 reverse primers for TCR Jbeta segments was used. The CDR3 region of rearranged TCR beta genes was amplified from genomic DNA by a multiplex PCR assay. Amplified TCR beta libraries were sequenced as 87-base-pair reads on the Illumina HiSeq System. In the authors' own workflow: A later analysis counted about 82 million unique TCR beta chains across the 640 or so repertoires, and approximately 11 million of these chains were shared by at least two donors. Raw reads were error-corrected and collapsed into unique sequences with a nearest-neighbor algorithm that merged closely related sequences to remove PCR and sequencing errors. CDR3 sequences were aligned to IMGT reference sequences to assign V, D and J gene segments. For a sequence to be retained, at least a six-nucleotide match to both a V gene segment and a J gene segment was required. A rearrangement was called productive if the CDR3 had no stop codons and remained in frame with V and J, and every other rearrangement was called non-productive. Following IMGT convention, CDR3 was defined as the stretch from the second conserved V-encoded cysteine to the conserved J-encoded phenylalanine. The earlier analysis of about 640 of the donors excluded any sequence lacking an unambiguous match to a single V gene segment. In an earlier analysis of approximately 590 of the donors, a V segment was called functional when productive rearrangements were above 56.7%, and segregating when the standard deviation between donors exceeded 5%. A statistical classification framework was developed to diagnose cytomegalovirus status using the catalog of TCR beta chain sequences. V and J gene assignment, in a later analysis, came from comparing TCR nucleotide sequences with IMGT/GENE-DB human TR gene sequences. The TCRdist pipeline was used in a later analysis to assign CDR3 sequences and most-parsimonious VDJ recombination scenarios. In a later analysis, each TCR beta chain was defined by its CDR3 amino acid sequence together with its V-gene family, and reads lacking a unique V-gene family were excluded. As a way to deal with suspected cross-contamination and a sequencing artifact, a later analysis dropped 592 nucleotide sequences that were highly shared and had low generation probability. In a later analysis, a clonal expansion index was calculated for each public chain from normalized within-repertoire ranks of inferred template counts. A later analysis computed generation probabilities with a VDJ recombination model fitted to out-of-frame rearrangements, and checked the results against IGoR. In a later analysis, TCR-TCR, TCR-HLA and TCR-CMV co-occurrence was scored with hypergeometric tests, and a repertoire-size bias correction was applied to TCR pairs. To estimate false discovery rates, a later analysis permuted the HLA or CMV assignments 20 times. A later analysis grouped co-occurring TCRs with DBSCAN, adding TCRdist sequence similarity when clustering within HLA-allele-positive subsets. Co-occurrence clustering excluded repertoires with fewer than 30,000 or more than 120,000 public chains, plus five with anomalous nucleotide sharing. Not all clones reach the TCRdb copy of this immuneACCESS table, which keeps in-frame sequences only. Checked studies attribute under half of the gap to unresolved V genes and leave the rest unexplained. V and J calls and clone size come straight from that table; D and trimming were deduced from the DNA. Within this sample are around 90,000 clones, with 65% of them counted one time only. The top ten constitute 20% to 25% of the sample.

Sequenced: PBMCs. This clonotype was obtained from a woman aged 45-60 years in good health and CMV-seropositive.

The CDR3 is CASSPRRPDQETQYF. The bases read TGTGCCAGCAGCCCCCGGCGGCCAGACCAAGAGACCCAGTACTTC. The V and J genes are TRBV27 and TRBJ2-5; no D gene can be assigned with confidence. The trim is 6 bases for V and 0 bases for J, with a gap of 14 bases between the germline ends. Taken from the germline V gene (reference sequence), the CDR1 and CDR2 loops are MNHEY and SMNVEV. The CDR3, from cysteine to phenylalanine, totals 15 residues. This entry keeps only the CDR3 DNA: 45 bases, framed from base 1.